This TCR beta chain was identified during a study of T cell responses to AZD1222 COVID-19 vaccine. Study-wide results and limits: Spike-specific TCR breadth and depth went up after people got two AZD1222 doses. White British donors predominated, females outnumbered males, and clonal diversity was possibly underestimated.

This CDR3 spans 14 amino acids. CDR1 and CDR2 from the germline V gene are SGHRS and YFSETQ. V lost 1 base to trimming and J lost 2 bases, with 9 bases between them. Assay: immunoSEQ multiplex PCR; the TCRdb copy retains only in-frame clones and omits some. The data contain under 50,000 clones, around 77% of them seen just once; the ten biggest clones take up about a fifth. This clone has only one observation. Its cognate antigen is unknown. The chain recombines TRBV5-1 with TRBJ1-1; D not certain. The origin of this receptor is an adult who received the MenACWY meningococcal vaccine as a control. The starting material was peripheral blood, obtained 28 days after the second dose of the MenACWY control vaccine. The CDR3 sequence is CASSLLDINTEAFF. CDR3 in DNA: TGCGCCAGCAGCTTGTTGGATATAAACACTGAAGCTTTCTTT. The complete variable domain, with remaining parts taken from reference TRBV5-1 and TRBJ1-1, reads KAGVTQTPRYLIKTRGQQVTLSCSPISGHRSVSWYQQTPGQGLQFLFEYFSETQRNKGNFPGRFSGRQFSNSRSEMNVSTLELGDSALYLCASSLLDINTEAFFGQGTRLTVV.